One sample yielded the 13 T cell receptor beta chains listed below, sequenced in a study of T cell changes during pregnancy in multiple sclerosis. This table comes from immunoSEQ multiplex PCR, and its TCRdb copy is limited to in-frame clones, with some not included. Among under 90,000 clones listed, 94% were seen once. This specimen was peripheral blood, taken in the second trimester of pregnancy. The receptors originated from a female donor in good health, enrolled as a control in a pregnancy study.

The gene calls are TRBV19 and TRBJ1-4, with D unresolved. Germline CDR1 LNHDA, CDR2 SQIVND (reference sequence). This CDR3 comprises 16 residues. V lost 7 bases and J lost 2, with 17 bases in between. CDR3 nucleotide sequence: TGTGCCAGTATTCGAACAGCCTCGGTGACTAATGAAAAACTGTTTTTT. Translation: CASIRTASVTNEKLFF.

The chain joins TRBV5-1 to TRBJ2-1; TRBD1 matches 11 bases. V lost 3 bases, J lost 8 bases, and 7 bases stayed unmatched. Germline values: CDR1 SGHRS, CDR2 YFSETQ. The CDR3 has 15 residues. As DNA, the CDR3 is TGCGCCAGCAGCTGGGTGGGGACAGGGGGTGATGAGCAGTTCTTC. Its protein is CASSWVGTGGDEQFF.

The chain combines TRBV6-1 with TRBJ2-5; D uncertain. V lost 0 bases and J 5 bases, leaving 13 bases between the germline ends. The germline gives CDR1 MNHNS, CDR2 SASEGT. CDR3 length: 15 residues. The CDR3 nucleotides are TGTGCCAGCAGTGAAGCGTCTGCAGGCAGGGAGACCCAGTACTTC. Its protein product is CASSEASAGRETQYF.

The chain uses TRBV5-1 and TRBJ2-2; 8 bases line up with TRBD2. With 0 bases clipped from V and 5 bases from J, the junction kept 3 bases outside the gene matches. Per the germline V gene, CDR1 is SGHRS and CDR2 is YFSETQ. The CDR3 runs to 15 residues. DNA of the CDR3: TGCGCCAGCAGCTTGGGCGCTAGCGGGACCGGGGAGCTGTTTTTT. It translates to CASSLGASGTGELFF.

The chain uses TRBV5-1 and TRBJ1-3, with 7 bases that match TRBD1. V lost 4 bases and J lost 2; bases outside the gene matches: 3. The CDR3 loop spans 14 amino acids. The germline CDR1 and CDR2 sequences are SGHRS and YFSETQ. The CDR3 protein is CASSKGQAGNTIYF. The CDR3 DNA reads TGCGCCAGCAGCAAAGGACAGGCTGGAAACACCATATATTTT.

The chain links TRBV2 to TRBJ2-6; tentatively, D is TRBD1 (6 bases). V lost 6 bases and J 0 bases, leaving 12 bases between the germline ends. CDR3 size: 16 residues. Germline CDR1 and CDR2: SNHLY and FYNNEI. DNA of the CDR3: TGTGCCAGCAGGAAGTTACAGGGCTCTGGGGCCAACGTCCTGACTTTC. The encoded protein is CASRKLQGSGANVLTF.

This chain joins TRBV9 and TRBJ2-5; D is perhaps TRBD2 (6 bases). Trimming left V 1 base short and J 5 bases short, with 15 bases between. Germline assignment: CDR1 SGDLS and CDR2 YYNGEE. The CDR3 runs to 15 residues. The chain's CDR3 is CASSVWGDGTETQYF. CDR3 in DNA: TGTGCCAGCAGCGTATGGGGGGACGGAACGGAGACCCAGTACTTC.

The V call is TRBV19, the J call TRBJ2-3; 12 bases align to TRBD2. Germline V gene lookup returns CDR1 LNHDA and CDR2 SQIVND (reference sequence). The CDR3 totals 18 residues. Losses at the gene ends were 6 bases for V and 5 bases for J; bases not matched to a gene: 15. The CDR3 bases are TGTGCCAGTAGCTCAGGACTAGCGGGACGCGACTGGTTAGATACGCAGTATTTT. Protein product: CASSSGLAGRDWLDTQYF.

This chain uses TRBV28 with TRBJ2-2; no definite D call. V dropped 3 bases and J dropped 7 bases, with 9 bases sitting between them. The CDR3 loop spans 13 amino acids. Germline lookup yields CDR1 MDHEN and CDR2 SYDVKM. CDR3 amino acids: CASSFPGSGELFF. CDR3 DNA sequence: TGTGCCAGCAGTTTCCCAGGCAGCGGGGAGCTGTTTTTT.

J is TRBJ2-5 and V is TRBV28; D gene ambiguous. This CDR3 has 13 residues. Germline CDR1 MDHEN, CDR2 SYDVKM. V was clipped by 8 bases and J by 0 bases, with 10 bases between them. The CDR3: CASSKENQETQYF. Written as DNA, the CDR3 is TGTGCCAGCTCAAAGGAGAACCAAGAGACCCAGTACTTC.

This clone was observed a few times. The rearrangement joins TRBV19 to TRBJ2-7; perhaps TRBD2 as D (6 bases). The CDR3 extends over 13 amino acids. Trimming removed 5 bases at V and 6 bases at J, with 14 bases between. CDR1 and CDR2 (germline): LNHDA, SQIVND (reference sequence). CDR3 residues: CASSVLGGAEQYF. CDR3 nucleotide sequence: TGTGCCAGTAGTGTCCTGGGAGGAGCCGAGCAGTACTTC.

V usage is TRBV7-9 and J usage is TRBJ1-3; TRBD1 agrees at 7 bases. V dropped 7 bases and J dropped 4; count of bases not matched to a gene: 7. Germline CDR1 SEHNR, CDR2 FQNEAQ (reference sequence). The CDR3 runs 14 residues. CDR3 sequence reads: CASNQQGWGNTIYF. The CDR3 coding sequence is TGTGCCAGCAACCAACAGGGGTGGGGAAACACCATATATTTT. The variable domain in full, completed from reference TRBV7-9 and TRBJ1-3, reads DTGVSQNPRHKITKRGQNVTFRCDPISEHNRLYWYRQTLGQGPEFLTYFQNEAQLEKSRLLSDRFSAERPKGSFSTLEIQRTEQGDSAMYLCASNQQGWGNTIYFGEGSWLTVV.

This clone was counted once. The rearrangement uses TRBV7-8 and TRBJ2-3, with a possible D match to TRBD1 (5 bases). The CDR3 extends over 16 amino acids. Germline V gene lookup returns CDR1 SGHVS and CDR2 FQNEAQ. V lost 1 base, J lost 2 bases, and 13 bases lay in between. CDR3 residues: CASSLGAGPLTDTQYF. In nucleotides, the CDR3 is TGTGCCAGCAGCTTAGGGGCAGGGCCCCTCACAGATACGCAGTATTTT.